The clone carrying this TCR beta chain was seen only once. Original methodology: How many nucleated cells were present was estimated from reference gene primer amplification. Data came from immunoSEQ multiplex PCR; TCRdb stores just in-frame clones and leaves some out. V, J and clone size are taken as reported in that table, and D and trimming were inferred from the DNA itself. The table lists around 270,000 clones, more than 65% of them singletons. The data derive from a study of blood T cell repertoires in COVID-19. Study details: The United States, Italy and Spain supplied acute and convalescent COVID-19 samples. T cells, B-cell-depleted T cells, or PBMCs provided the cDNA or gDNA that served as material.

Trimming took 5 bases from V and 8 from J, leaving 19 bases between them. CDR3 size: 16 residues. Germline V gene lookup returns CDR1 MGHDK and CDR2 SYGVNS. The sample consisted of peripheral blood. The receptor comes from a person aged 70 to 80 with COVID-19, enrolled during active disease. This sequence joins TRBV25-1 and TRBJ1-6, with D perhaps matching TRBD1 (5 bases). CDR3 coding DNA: TGTGCCAGCAGTCAGGGCGGTGTGTCAGGCTATTCACCCCTCCACTTT. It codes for CASSQGGVSGYSPLHF.